Sequencing of this T cell receptor (beta chain) was carried out in a study of lymphopenia after photon versus proton radiotherapy. The study, taken as a whole, reports: Post-nadir diversity loss with photons came from oligoclonal expansion, particularly CD8+ Temra cells. Only patients who died were analyzed for survival; proton advantage is unproven. Relative stability marked proton patients; photon patients lost diversity and naive cells.

TCRdb's copy holds only in-frame clones and misses some; the assay was immunoSEQ multiplex PCR. Of tens of thousands of clones listed, about 80% were seen once; the top ten hold 20% to 25%. As to this clone: As yet, its antigen is unknown.

Sequences were derived from peripheral blood, sampled from a patient treated with proton-based radiotherapy. The TCR comes from a woman in her 70s with pancreatic cancer.

The CDR3 reads CASSPRRAGGWQETQYF. The CDR3 coding sequence is TGTGCCAGCAGCCCCCGGCGGGCAGGGGGCTGGCAAGAGACCCAGTACTTC. This chain links TRBV7-2 with TRBJ2-5, with TRBD1 matching over 8 bases. V lost 5 bases, J lost 2 bases, and 13 bases stayed unmatched. CDR3 length: 17 residues. Germline V gene lookup returns CDR1 SGHTA and CDR2 FQGNSA. Drawing the rest from reference TRBV7-2 and TRBJ2-5, the complete variable domain is GAGVSQSPSNKVTEKGKDVELRCDPISGHTALYWYRQSLGQGLEFLIYFQGNSAPDKSGLPSDRFSAERTGGSVSTLTIQRTQQEDSAVYLCASSPRRAGGWQETQYFGPGTRLLVL.